The 21 T cell receptor beta chains listed next were all sequenced from one sample in a study of tumor-infiltrating lymphocytes in oesophageal squamous cell carcinoma. Each CDR3 protein is one row after TCRdb ran MiXCR on the PCR reads. The data hold under 20,000 distinct CDR3 sequences, with 40% observed a single time. Sequences were obtained from blood. Source of these receptors: a male donor with esophageal squamous cell carcinoma.

This rearrangement joins TRBV27 to TRBJ2-6; no clear D gene. The DNA end lines up better with TRBJ2-1; the J call may be wrong. This CDR3 region has 15 residues. Germline values: CDR1 MNHEY, CDR2 SMNVEV (reference sequence). The CDR3 loop is CASSLFRGPTYEQFF. The CDR3 nucleotides read TGTGCCAGCAGTTTATTTCGCGGCCCGACCTACGAGCAGTTCTTC.

Concerning this clonotype itself: This CDR3 fails to terminate in the conserved phenylalanine or tryptophan, so it likely reflects a read error. The DNA is omitted, as the CDR3 cannot be located on it reliably, and the CDR3 follows TCRdb's listing. V and J are TRBV19 and TRBJ2-3; the D call TRBD2 from the table was never checked on the DNA. Germline CDR1 is LNHDA and CDR2 is SQIVND (reference sequence). The CDR3 is 16 amino acids in total, end residues counted. CDR3 loop: CASALDRIIHPSTLGT.

The rearrangement joins TRBV7-3 to TRBJ2-7, with D maybe TRBD2 (7 bases). Germline V lookup: CDR1 SGHTA, CDR2 FQGTGA. The CDR3 totals 17 residues. Between the trimmed V and J ends, which lost 0 bases and 7 bases, there was a span of 22 bases. In DNA form, the CDR3 reads TGTGCCAGCAGCTTAACGAGACAAGGGGGGGGGGGGACGGAGCAGTACTTC. Translation gives CASSLTRQGGGGTEQYF.

This clonotype was seen only a few times. This chain connects TRBV3-1 to TRBJ2-7; TRBD1 is a possible D gene (5 bases). Deletions cut 4 bases from V and 2 bases from J, with 12 bases between. Germline V lookup: CDR1 LGHDT, CDR2 YNNKEL (reference sequence). This CDR3 region has 14 residues. This CDR3 reads CASSPVQGAYEQYF. In DNA, the CDR3 is TGTGCCAGCAGCCCCGTCCAGGGTGCCTACGAGCAGTACTTC.

In this sample, this clonotype turned up many times. The chain is built from TRBV10-1 and TRBJ2-4, with D possibly TRBD2 on 6 matching bases. Germline V CDR1 and CDR2: WNHNN, SYGVQD (reference sequence). V lost 3 bases and J 0 bases, leaving 12 bases between the germline ends. CDR3 length equals 16 residues. The CDR3 bases are TGCGCCAGCAGTGAAGGAGGGTACCCAGCCAAAAACATTCAGTACTTC. Amino acid sequence: CASSEGGYPAKNIQYF.

On this clonotype: A clone one base away is much larger, so this may be a read error. V usage is TRBV10-3 and J usage is TRBJ2-6, with a weak D call TRBD1 (6 bases). The J call could be wrong; TRBJ2-4 is a better fit for the DNA end. CDR3 length equals 15 residues. Germline CDR1 reads ENHRY; CDR2 reads SYGVKD. CDR3 residues: CAISPGADGKKIQYF. The CDR3 DNA reads as TGTGCCATCAGTCCAGGGGCGGACGGCAAAAAGATTCAGTACTTC.

The gene calls are TRBV11-2 and TRBJ2-5, with 7 bases aligning to TRBD1. There are 14 residues in the CDR3. Trimming at V came to 0 bases and at J to 5 bases, leaving 3 bases not matched to a gene. Germline-derived CDR1 and CDR2 are SGHAT and FQNNGV. DNA of the CDR3: TGTGCCAGCAGCTTAGATCTGGACAGGGAGACCCAGTACTTC. Translating it yields CASSLDLDRETQYF.

This clonotype occurred many times. The chain carries TRBV5-5 and TRBJ2-1, with TRBD1 as a possible D gene (7 bases). Per the germline V gene, CDR1 is SGHKS and CDR2 is YYEKEE (reference sequence). This CDR3 comprises 16 residues. Trimming removed 1 base at V and 9 bases at J, with 20 bases between. This chain's CDR3 is CASSLTPRTGEVEQFF. The DNA for the CDR3 is TGTGCCAGCAGCTTGACCCCACGAACAGGGGAGGTTGAGCAGTTCTTC.

The V and J genes are TRBV7-2 and TRBJ2-4; possibly TRBD2 for D (7 bases). The assigned J gene may be wrong: the sequence end matches TRBJ2-7 better. Per the germline V gene, CDR1 is SGHTA and CDR2 is FQGNSA. The CDR3 is made up of 13 amino acids. CDR3 nucleotides: TGTGCCAGCCGGGGGGCTAGCTCCTACGAGCAGTACTTC. This sequence encodes CASRGASSYEQYF.

A word on this clonotype: Since no conserved phenylalanine or tryptophan closes the CDR3, a read error is the likely cause. The DNA is left out, because the CDR3 cannot be placed on it with certainty; the CDR3 is given as TCRdb lists it. The rearrangement uses TRBV5-1 and TRBJ2-7; TRBD2, as called in the table, went unchecked against the DNA. The CDR3 contains 16 residues when both ends are counted. The germline V gene has CDR1 SGHRS and CDR2 YFSETQ. CDR3 residues: CASSLDRENYGYTFGS.

This clonotype was observed at least ten times. This chain uses TRBV5-1 with TRBJ2-7; D is uncertain. The CDR3 is 16 amino acids. V was trimmed by 3 bases and J by 2 bases, leaving 18 bases between them. Germline-derived CDR1 and CDR2 are SGHRS and YFSETQ. CDR3 loop: CASSSAPGVGTYEQYF. The CDR3 coding sequence is TGCGCCAGCAGCTCAGCGCCAGGTGTCGGAACCTACGAGCAGTACTTC.

This chain links TRBV7-2 with TRBJ2-3; 10 bases are a match to TRBD2. The length of the CDR3 is 17 residues. Germline trimming cut 2 bases from V and 4 bases from J; bases unmatched to any gene: 9. The germline CDR1 and CDR2 sequences are SGHTA and FQGNSA. CDR3 DNA: TGTGCCAGCAGCTTAACCAGCGGGGGGGGCGGGGCAGATACGCAGTATTTT. As protein: CASSLTSGGGGADTQYF.

Many counts were recorded for this clonotype. The gene calls are TRBV27 and TRBJ2-1; 11 bases are shared with TRBD2. V lost 1 base to trimming and J lost 3 bases; unmatched junction nucleotides: 5. Looked up from germline, CDR1 is MNHEY and CDR2 is SMNVEV (reference sequence). CDR3 length: 17 amino acids. The CDR3 is CASSLLAGGPGYNEQFF. For the CDR3, the DNA is TGTGCCAGCAGTTTATTAGCGGGGGGGCCTGGCTACAATGAGCAGTTCTTC.

This clonotype was observed many times. This chain joins TRBV6-6 and TRBJ1-2; tentative D call: TRBD1 (6 bases). This CDR3 region has 13 residues. V was trimmed by 2 bases and J by 8 bases, leaving 12 bases between them. Germline CDR1 and CDR2: MNHNY and SVGAGI (reference sequence). The CDR3 nucleotides read TGTGCCAGCAGTTACGGGACATCCAGCGGCTACACCTTC. Protein product: CASSYGTSSGYTF.

Ten or more counts support this clonotype. This may stem from a read error, because a much larger clone lies one nucleotide away. The chain has TRBV7-3 and TRBJ2-5; 11 nucleotides agree with TRBD2. V was clipped by 1 base and J by 11 bases; unmatched bases: 12. The germline V gene encodes CDR1 SGHTA and CDR2 FQGTGA. This CDR3 region has 16 residues. CDR3 region: CASSLSASGGQGEQYF. The CDR3 bases are TGTGCCAGCAGCTTAAGTGCTAGCGGGGGGCAGGGTGAGCAGTACTTC.

The CDR3 coding sequence is TGTGCCAGCAGTTACACCATCGCGGAAAAACTGTTTTTT. Protein: CASSYTIAEKLFF. This rearrangement joins TRBV6-5 to TRBJ1-4; the D is unclear. CDR1 is MNHEY and CDR2 is SVGAGI in the germline V gene. V lost 2 bases, J lost 8 bases, and 9 bases lay in between. The CDR3 has 13 amino acids.

The chain's CDR3 is CASSPSGQAGNSPLHF. The CDR3 nucleotides are TGTGCCAGCAGCCCGAGTGGACAGGCGGGGAATTCACCCCTCCACTTT. The chain employs TRBV7-6 and TRBJ1-6; 7 nucleotides agree with TRBD1. The CDR3 is made up of 16 amino acids. V was clipped by 5 bases and J by 7 bases; unmatched bases: 11. The germline V gene encodes CDR1 SGHVS and CDR2 FNYEAQ.

This clonotype is medium-sized within its sample. CDR3 bases: TGTGCCAGCAGTGACCTGGACGGTGACAATGAGCAGTTCTTC. The encoded protein is CASSDLDGDNEQFF. The rearrangement joins TRBV6-4 to TRBJ2-1; no clear D. Germline CDR1 and CDR2: MRHNA and SNTAGT. V dropped 2 bases and J dropped 5 bases, with 10 bases sitting between them. This CDR3 is built from 14 residues.

This chain connects TRBV5-4 to TRBJ2-2; 12 bases are shared with TRBD2. The CDR3 sequence is 17 residues long. Trimming at V came to 4 bases and at J to 0 bases, leaving 4 bases not matched to a gene. Looked up from germline, CDR1 is SGHNT and CDR2 is YYREEE (reference sequence). CDR3 coding DNA: TGTGCCAGCAGCGCCTCTAGCGGGAGGGCGAACACCGGGGAGCTGTTTTTT. Amino acids: CASSASSGRANTGELFF. The whole variable domain, filled in from reference TRBV5-4 and TRBJ2-2, reads ETGVTQSPTHLIKTRGQQVTLRCSSQSGHNTVSWYQQALGQGPQFIFQYYREEENGRGNFPPRFSGLQFPNYSSELNVNALELDDSALYLCASSASSGRANTGELFFGEGSRLTVL.

This sequence joins TRBV12-3 or TRBV12-4 and TRBJ2-1; D is possibly TRBD1 or TRBD2 (5 bases each). V lost 0 bases to trimming and J lost 4 bases, with 7 bases between them. The CDR3 loop spans 14 amino acids. CDR3: CASSLAGAYNEQFF. In DNA, the CDR3 is TGTGCCAGCAGTTTAGCCGGGGCATACAATGAGCAGTTCTTC.

The rearrangement uses TRBV6-1 and TRBJ2-1, with D uncertain. The DNA end lines up better with TRBJ2-7; the J call may be wrong. This CDR3 has 14 amino acids. Germline lookup yields CDR1 MNHNS and CDR2 SASEGT. The CDR3 here is CASNTESSSYEQYF. For the CDR3, the DNA is TGTGCCAGCAACACGGAATCAAGCTCCTACGAGCAGTACTTC.